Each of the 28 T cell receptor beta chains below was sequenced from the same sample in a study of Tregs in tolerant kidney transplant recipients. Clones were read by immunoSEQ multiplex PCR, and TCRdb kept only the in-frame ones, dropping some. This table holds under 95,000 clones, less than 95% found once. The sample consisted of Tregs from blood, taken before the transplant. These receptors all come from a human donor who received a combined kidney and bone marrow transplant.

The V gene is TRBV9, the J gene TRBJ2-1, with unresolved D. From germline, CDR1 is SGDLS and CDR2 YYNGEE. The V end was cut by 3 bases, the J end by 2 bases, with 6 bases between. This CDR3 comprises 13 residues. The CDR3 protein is CASSEGTYNEQFF. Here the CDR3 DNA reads TGTGCCAGCAGCGAAGGCACCTACAATGAGCAGTTCTTC.

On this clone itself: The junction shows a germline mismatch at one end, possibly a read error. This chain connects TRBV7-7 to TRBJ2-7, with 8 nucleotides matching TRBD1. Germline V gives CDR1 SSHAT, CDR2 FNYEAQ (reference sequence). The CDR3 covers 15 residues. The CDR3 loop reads CASSLGTGGPYEQYF. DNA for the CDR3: TGTGCTAGCAGCTTAGGTACAGGGGGACCCTACGAGCAGTACTTC.

The CDR3 protein is CASSFRGGRLETQYF. CDR3 sequence (DNA): TGTGCCAGCAGCTTTAGGGGGGGGAGGCTAGAGACCCAGTACTTC. This chain uses TRBV7-2 with TRBJ2-5; a possible D gene is TRBD2 (7 bases). Germline CDR1 reads SGHTA; CDR2 reads FQGNSA. The CDR3 loop spans 15 amino acids. Trimming shortened V by 3 bases and J by 4 bases, and 15 bases separated the two germline ends.

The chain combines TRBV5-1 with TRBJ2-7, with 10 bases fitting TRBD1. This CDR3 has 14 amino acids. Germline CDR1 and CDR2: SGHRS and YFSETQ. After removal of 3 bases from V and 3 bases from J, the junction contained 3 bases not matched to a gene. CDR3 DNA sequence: TGCGCCAGCAGCTGGGGGACAGGGGACTACGAGCAGTACTTC. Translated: CASSWGTGDYEQYF.

The CDR3 nucleotides are TGTGCCAGCAGTTTACCCCCAAAAACGAATGAGCAGTTCTTC. Its protein is CASSLPPKTNEQFF. The rearrangement links TRBV28 to TRBJ2-1; no definite D call. The V and J ends lost 2 bases and 7 bases respectively, with 12 bases between them. This CDR3 region has 14 residues. Germline CDR1 is MDHEN and CDR2 is SYDVKM.

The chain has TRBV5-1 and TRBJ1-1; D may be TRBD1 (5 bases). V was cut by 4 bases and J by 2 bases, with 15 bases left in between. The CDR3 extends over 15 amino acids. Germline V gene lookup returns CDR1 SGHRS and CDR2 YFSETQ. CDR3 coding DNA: TGCGCCAGCAGCAACCGACAGACAACCAACACTGAAGCTTTCTTT. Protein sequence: CASSNRQTTNTEAFF.

In DNA, the CDR3 is TGTGCCAGCTCAGCCCGACAGGCGGGAGTCCGGGCGGTCGGGGAGCTGTTTTTT. Amino acids: CASSARQAGVRAVGELFF. The chain is built from TRBV18 and TRBJ2-2, with D possibly TRBD2 on 7 matching bases. From germline, CDR1 is KGHSH and CDR2 LQKENI. The CDR3 spans 18 residues. Between the trimmed V and J ends, which lost 5 bases and 7 bases, there was a span of 26 bases.

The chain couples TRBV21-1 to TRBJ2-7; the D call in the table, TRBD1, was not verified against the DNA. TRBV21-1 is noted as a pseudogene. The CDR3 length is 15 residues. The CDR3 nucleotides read TGTGCCAGCAGCAAAGCGACGGCAGGGGCCCACGAGCAGTACTTC. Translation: CASSKATAGAHEQYF.

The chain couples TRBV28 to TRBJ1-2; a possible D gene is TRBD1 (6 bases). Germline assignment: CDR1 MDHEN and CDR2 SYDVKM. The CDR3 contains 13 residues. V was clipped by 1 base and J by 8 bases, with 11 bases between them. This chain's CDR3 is CASSLSGVRGYTF. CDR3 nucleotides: TGTGCCAGCAGTTTATCAGGGGTCAGGGGCTACACCTTC.

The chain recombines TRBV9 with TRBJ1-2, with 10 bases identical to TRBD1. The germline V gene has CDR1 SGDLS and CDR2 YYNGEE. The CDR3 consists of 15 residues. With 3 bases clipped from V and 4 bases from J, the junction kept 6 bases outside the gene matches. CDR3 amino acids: CASSASTGGIYGYTF. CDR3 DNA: TGTGCCAGCAGCGCCTCGACAGGGGGCATCTATGGCTACACCTTC.

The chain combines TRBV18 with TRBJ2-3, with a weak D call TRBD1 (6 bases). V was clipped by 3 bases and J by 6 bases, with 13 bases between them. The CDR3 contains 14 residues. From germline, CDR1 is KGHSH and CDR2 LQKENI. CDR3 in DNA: TGTGCCAGCTCACCGGGACAACCCCAGGATACGCAGTATTTT. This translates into CASSPGQPQDTQYF.

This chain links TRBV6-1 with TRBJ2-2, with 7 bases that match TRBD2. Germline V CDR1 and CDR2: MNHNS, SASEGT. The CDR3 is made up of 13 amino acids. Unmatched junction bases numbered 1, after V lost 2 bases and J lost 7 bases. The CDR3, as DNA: TGTGCCAGCAGTGAACGGGGGGACGGGGAGCTGTTTTTT. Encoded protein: CASSERGDGELFF.

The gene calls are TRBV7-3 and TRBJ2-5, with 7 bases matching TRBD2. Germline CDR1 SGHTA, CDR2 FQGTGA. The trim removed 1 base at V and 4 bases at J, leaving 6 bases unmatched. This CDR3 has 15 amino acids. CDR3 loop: CASSLKIGRTETQYF. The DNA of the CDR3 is TGTGCCAGCAGCTTAAAAATCGGGAGGACAGAGACCCAGTACTTC.

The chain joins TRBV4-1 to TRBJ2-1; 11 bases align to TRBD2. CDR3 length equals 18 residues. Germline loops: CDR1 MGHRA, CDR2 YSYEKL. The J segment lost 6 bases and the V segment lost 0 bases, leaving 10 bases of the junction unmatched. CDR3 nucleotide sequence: TGCGCCAGCAGCCAAGACCTTAGCGGGAGGGAGGGGGGCAATGAGCAGTTCTTC. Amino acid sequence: CASSQDLSGREGGNEQFF.

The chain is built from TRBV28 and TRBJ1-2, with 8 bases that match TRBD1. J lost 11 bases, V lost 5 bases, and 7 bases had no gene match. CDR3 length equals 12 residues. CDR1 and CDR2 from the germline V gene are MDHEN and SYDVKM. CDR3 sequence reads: CASSANRGSYTF. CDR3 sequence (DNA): TGTGCCAGCAGTGCAAACAGGGGGTCTTACACCTTC.

CDR3: CAWSPRLAGNNEQFF. CDR3 nucleotides: TGTGCCTGGAGTCCTAGACTAGCGGGTAACAATGAGCAGTTCTTC. This chain uses TRBV30 with TRBJ2-1, with 10 bases matching TRBD2. J gave up 5 bases and V 2 bases, and 6 bases lay outside the gene matches. This CDR3 is built from 15 residues. The germline V gene encodes CDR1 GTSNPN and CDR2 SVGIG (reference sequence).

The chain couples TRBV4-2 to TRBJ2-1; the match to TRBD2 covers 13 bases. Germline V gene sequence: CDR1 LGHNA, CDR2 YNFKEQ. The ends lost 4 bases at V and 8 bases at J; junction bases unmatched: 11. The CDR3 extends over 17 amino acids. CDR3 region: CASSRRETSGRWDEQFF. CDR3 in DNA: TGTGCCAGCAGCCGCCGAGAGACTAGCGGGAGGTGGGATGAGCAGTTCTTC.

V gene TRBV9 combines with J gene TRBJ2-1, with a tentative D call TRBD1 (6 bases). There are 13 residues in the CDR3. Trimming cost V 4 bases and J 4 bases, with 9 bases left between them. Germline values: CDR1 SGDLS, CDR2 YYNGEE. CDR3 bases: TGTGCCAGCAGCCAGGGGTATTACAATGAGCAGTTCTTC. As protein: CASSQGYYNEQFF.

The CDR3 nucleotides read TGTGCCAGCAGTGAAGCGCTTCGGGGGGCCGGAGGAAACACCATATATTTT. The encoded protein is CASSEALRGAGGNTIYF. The chain employs TRBV2 and TRBJ1-3; maybe TRBD1 (6 bases). CDR3 length equals 17 residues. Germline V gene sequence: CDR1 SNHLY, CDR2 FYNNEI. V shed 0 bases and J shed 4 bases, with 16 bases lying between them.

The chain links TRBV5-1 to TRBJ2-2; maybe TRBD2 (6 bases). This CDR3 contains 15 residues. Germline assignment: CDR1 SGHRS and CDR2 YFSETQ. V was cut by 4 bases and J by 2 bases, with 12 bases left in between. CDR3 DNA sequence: TGCGCCAGCAGCGCCACCGGGACTAACACCGGGGAGCTGTTTTTT. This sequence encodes CASSATGTNTGELFF.

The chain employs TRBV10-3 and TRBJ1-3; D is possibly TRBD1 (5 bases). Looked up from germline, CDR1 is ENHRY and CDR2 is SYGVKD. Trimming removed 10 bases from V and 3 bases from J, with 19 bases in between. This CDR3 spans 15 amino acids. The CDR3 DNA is TGTGCCACGGAGGGACCGGTCTTATATGGAAACACCATATATTTT. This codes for CATEGPVLYGNTIYF.

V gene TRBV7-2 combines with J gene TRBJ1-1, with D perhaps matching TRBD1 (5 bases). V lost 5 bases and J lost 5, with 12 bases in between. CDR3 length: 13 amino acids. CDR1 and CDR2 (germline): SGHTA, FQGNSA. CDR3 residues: CASSPPGRTEAFF. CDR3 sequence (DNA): TGTGCCAGCAGCCCACCGGGGCGTACTGAAGCTTTCTTT.

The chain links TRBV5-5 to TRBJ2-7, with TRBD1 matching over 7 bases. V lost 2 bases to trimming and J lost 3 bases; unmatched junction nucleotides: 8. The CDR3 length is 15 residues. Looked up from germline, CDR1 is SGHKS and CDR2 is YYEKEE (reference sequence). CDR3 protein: CASSFLQGPGYEQYF. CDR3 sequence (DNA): TGTGCCAGCAGCTTCTTACAGGGGCCAGGCTACGAGCAGTACTTC.

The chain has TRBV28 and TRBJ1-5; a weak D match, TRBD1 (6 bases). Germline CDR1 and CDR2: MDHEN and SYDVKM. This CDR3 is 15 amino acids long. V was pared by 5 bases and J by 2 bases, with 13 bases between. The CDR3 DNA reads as TGTGCCAGCAGTAATCCGGGACACCGCAATCAGCCCCAGCATTTT. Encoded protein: CASSNPGHRNQPQHF.

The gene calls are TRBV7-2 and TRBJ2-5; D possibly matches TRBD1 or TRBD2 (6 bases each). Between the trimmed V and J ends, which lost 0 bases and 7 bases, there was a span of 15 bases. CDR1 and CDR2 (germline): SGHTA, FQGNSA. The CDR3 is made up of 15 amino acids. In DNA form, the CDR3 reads TGTGCCAGCAGCTTAGCGGCAGCGGAGGGGGGGACCCAGTACTTC. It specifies CASSLAAAEGGTQYF.

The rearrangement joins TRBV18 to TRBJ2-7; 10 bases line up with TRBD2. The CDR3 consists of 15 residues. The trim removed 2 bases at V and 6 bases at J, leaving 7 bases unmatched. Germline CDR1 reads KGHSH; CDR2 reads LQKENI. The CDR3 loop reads CASSPGASGSGEQYF. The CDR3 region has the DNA TGTGCCAGCTCACCAGGCGCTAGCGGGAGTGGCGAGCAGTACTTC.

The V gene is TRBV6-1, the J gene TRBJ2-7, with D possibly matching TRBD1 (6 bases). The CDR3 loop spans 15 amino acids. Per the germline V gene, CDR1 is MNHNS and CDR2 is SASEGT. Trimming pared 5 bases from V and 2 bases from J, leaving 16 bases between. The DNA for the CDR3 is TGTGCCAGCAGTAACCAGGGGAGAGTAACCTACGAGCAGTACTTC. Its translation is CASSNQGRVTYEQYF.

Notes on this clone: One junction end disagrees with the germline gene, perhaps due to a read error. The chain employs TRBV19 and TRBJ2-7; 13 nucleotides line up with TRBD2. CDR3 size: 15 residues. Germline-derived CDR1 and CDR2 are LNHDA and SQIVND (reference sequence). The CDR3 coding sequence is TGTGCCGGTAGTACGACTAGCGGGAGGACCTACGAGCAGTACTTC. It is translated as CAGSTTSGRTYEQYF.